The 11 T cell receptor beta chains presented below share a single source sample, sequenced in a study of blood T cell repertoires in COVID-19. The repertoire was sequenced with immunoSEQ multiplex PCR; TCRdb's copy has only in-frame clones and lacks some. The repertoire includes 75,000 to 90,000 clones, 85% to 90% of them detected once, and 8% sits in the top ten. The specimen sequenced was peripheral blood. All receptors come from a man at least 80 years old with active or convalescent COVID-19.

The V and J genes are TRBV15 and TRBJ2-1, with 13 bases lining up with TRBD2. The CDR3 spans 17 residues. V shed 5 bases and J 7 bases; nucleotides not matched to a gene: 11. Germline CDR1 and CDR2: LNHNV and YYDKDF (reference sequence). CDR3 protein: CATSVRFWTSGGNEQFF. CDR3 nucleotide sequence: TGTGCCACCAGCGTACGTTTTTGGACTAGCGGGGGAAATGAGCAGTTCTTC.

This sequence joins TRBV5-1 and TRBJ1-4, with D unresolved. Germline V gene sequence: CDR1 SGHRS, CDR2 YFSETQ. The CDR3 runs to 13 residues. The V and J ends lost 0 bases and 5 bases respectively, with 5 bases between them. In DNA form, the CDR3 reads TGCGCCAGCAGCTTGGACAGAAATGAAAAACTGTTTTTT. It codes for CASSLDRNEKLFF.

The rearrangement uses TRBV28 and TRBJ1-5; no reliable D call. The V gene lost 5 bases and the J gene lost 2 bases, with 13 bases spanning the gap. The CDR3 has 15 amino acids. Germline V gene data show CDR1 as MDHEN and CDR2 as SYDVKM. The CDR3 sequence is CASSASLGGNQPQHF. The CDR3 nucleotides read TGTGCCAGCAGTGCATCGCTCGGGGGCAATCAGCCCCAGCATTTT. Using reference TRBV28 and TRBJ1-5 for the parts outside the CDR3, the full variable domain is DVKVTQSSRYLVKRTGEKVFLECVQDMDHENMFWYRQDPGLGLRLIYFSYDVKMKEKGDIPEGYSVSREKKERFSLILESASTNQTSMYLCASSASLGGNQPQHFGDGTRLSIL.

The genes are TRBV5-4 and TRBJ1-2; D not resolved. This CDR3 region has 14 residues. Germline V gene lookup returns CDR1 SGHNT and CDR2 YYREEE (reference sequence). The V gene lost 4 bases and the J gene lost 5 bases, with 15 bases spanning the gap. CDR3 region: CASSPPPPIYGYTF. The CDR3 DNA sequence: TGTGCCAGCAGCCCCCCCCCACCTATTTATGGCTACACCTTC.

Written as DNA, the CDR3 is TGTGCCAGCAGCGGGAGAGGGGGACAGTGGGGTTTGAACACCGGGGAGCTGTTTTTT. Translating it yields CASSGRGGQWGLNTGELFF. The chain uses TRBV9 and TRBJ2-2, with TRBD1 matching 7 bases. The CDR3 runs to 19 residues. V shed 3 bases and J 1 base; nucleotides not matched to a gene: 15. Germline V gene lookup returns CDR1 SGDLS and CDR2 YYNGEE. Drawing the rest from reference TRBV9 and TRBJ2-2, the complete variable domain is DSGVTQTPKHLITATGQRVTLRCSPRSGDLSVYWYQQSLDQGLQFLIQYYNGEERAKGNILERFSAQQFPDLHSELNLSSLELGDSALYFCASSGRGGQWGLNTGELFFGEGSRLTVL.

The DNA for the CDR3 is TGTGCCAGCAGCCGGGACCTAGCGGGAGCTAATACGCAGTATTTT. This codes for CASSRDLAGANTQYF. This chain connects TRBV5-8 to TRBJ2-3, with 10 bases fitting TRBD2. V shed 4 bases and J 7 bases; nucleotides not matched to a gene: 9. Germline CDR1 reads SGHTS; CDR2 reads YDEGEE. The CDR3 spans 15 residues.

The chain combines TRBV9 with TRBJ2-3, with D tentatively TRBD2 (5 bases). This CDR3 has 16 residues. V lost 1 base, J lost 4 bases, and 16 bases lay in between. CDR1 is SGDLS, CDR2 YYNGEE, per germline. The CDR3 loop reads CASSVRSLGAADTQYF. CDR3 nucleotide sequence: TGTGCCAGCAGCGTACGGTCCCTAGGAGCGGCAGATACGCAGTATTTT.

This rearrangement joins TRBV4-2 to TRBJ2-3; 8 nucleotides match TRBD1. Germline CDR1 is LGHNA and CDR2 is YNFKEQ. V trimming: 1 base; J trimming: 3 bases; junction bases outside the gene matches: 3. The CDR3 consists of 15 residues. The CDR3 region is CASSQVGQGTDTQYF. The CDR3 DNA reads as TGTGCCAGCAGCCAAGTTGGACAGGGTACAGATACGCAGTATTTT.

This clone was detected a few times. V gene TRBV6-5 combines with J gene TRBJ2-7; 8 bases align to TRBD1. After removal of 5 bases from V and 4 bases from J, the junction contained 4 bases not matched to a gene. The CDR3 is 13 amino acids. From germline, CDR1 is MNHEY and CDR2 SVGAGI. The CDR3 here is CASSKQGGYEQYV. CDR3 nucleotides: TGTGCCAGCAGTAAACAGGGGGGTTACGAGCAGTACGTC.

The CDR3 region has the DNA TGTGCCAGCAGCTCGCAGGGTGTTGACTATGGCTACACCTTC. Translation: CASSSQGVDYGYTF. The rearrangement links TRBV6-2 or TRBV6-3 to TRBJ1-2, with D possibly being TRBD1 (5 bases). Per germline, CDR1 MNHEY and CDR2 SVGEGT. With 6 bases removed from V and 3 bases from J, the gap between germline ends came to 14 bases. The CDR3 runs 14 residues.

This chain's CDR3 is CASSLASGQQKLFF. CDR3 coding DNA: TGCGCCAGCAGCTTGGCCTCCGGACAGCAAAAACTGTTTTTT. The rearrangement links TRBV5-1 to TRBJ1-4, with TRBD1 as a possible D gene (6 bases). CDR1 and CDR2 from the germline V gene are SGHRS and YFSETQ. The CDR3 totals 14 residues. The V and J ends lost 0 bases and 9 bases respectively, with 12 bases between them.